Below, one T cell receptor (beta chain) is given with its context. The record originates from a study of human T cells and chemical hapten exposure. In germline, CDR1 is LGHDT, CDR2 YNNKEL (reference sequence). This CDR3 region has 15 residues. After removal of 3 bases from V and 5 bases from J, the junction contained 6 bases not matched to a gene. TCRdb re-analysed the RACE reads in MiXCR, keeping a single row per CDR3 protein. The sample holds approximately 71,000 distinct CDR3 sequences, 8.5% to 14% seen once. Indicated time point: patch test 3, about 24 weeks after DPC sensitization. Regarding treatment: therapeutic diphenylcyclopropenone sensitization with weekly scalp DPC.

This sequence joins TRBV3-1 and TRBJ2-7; 11 bases are a match to TRBD2. This sample comprised whole blood, obtained in connection with sensitization to the hapten diphenylcyclopropenone (DPC). This sequence was found in a woman aged 50 to 65 with alopecia areata. Some clones in this sample may be carry-over from other donors' samples. CDR3: CASSHATSGNHEQYF. Here the CDR3 DNA reads TGTGCCAGCAGCCACGCGACTAGCGGGAACCACGAGCAGTACTTC.